Below are 32 T cell receptor beta chains sequenced from a single sample in a study of PD-L1 blockade in urothelial cancer. Generated by immunoSEQ multiplex PCR, the TCRdb table keeps only in-frame clones and is missing some. This table holds over 45,000 clones, about 85% found once. The sample in question was PBMCs, obtained around atezolizumab (anti-PD-L1) treatment. The receptors here all came from a man in his sixties with urothelial cancer.

The rearrangement uses TRBV7-3 and TRBJ2-7, with 8 bases that match TRBD1. Per germline, CDR1 SGHTA and CDR2 FQGTGA. V was clipped by 5 bases and J by 5 bases; unmatched bases: 11. The CDR3 sequence is 15 residues long. CDR3 region: CASSRQAGQGHEQYF. Here the CDR3 DNA reads TGTGCCAGCAGCCGACAAGCAGGACAGGGCCACGAGCAGTACTTC.

This chain joins TRBV2 and TRBJ1-2; D call uncertain. The V gene's germline CDR1 is SNHLY and CDR2 FYNNEI. The CDR3 runs 15 residues. The ends were cut back, 1 base at V and 8 bases at J, with 17 bases in the middle. The CDR3 DNA sequence: TGTGCCAGCAGTGAAGAGGGTTTGGGAGCTGGAGGCTACACCTTC. Translated, it gives CASSEEGLGAGGYTF.

This chain's CDR3 is CASSESAGGAYEQYF. The CDR3 nucleotides read TGTGCCAGCAGTGAATCGGCGGGGGGGGCCTACGAGCAGTACTTC. V usage is TRBV25-1 and J usage is TRBJ2-7; 9 bases fit TRBD2. This CDR3 contains 15 residues. Per germline, CDR1 MGHDK and CDR2 SYGVNS. J was trimmed by 2 bases and V by 1 base; bases with no gene match: 3.

This chain joins TRBV19 and TRBJ1-2, with D tentatively TRBD1 (6 bases). V was trimmed by 0 bases and J by 4 bases, leaving 12 bases between them. Germline V gene data show CDR1 as LNHDA and CDR2 as SQIVND (reference sequence). The CDR3 spans 15 residues. Here the CDR3 reads CASSIDLDSFYGYTF. CDR3 DNA: TGTGCCAGTAGTATAGACCTGGACAGCTTCTATGGCTACACCTTC.

The chain links TRBV6-6 to TRBJ2-1, with TRBD2 matching over 7 bases. The CDR3 covers 15 residues. V shed 6 bases and J 6 bases; nucleotides not matched to a gene: 11. The germline V gene has CDR1 MNHNY and CDR2 SVGAGI (reference sequence). CDR3 nucleotides: TGTGCCAGCAGCAACTACGGACTAGGAGGCAATGAGCAGTTCTTC. This gives the protein CASSNYGLGGNEQFF.

This clone was seen a handful of times. This rearrangement joins TRBV27 to TRBJ1-2; TRBD1 aligns across 8 bases. CDR1 is MNHEY, CDR2 SMNVEV, per germline (reference sequence). Losses at the gene ends were 5 bases for V and 6 bases for J; bases not matched to a gene: 11. The CDR3 runs to 15 residues. For the CDR3, the DNA is TGTGCCAGCAGTGCGAGAGACAGGGGTGAGAATGGCTACACCTTC. Translated, it gives CASSARDRGENGYTF.

This chain links TRBV27 with TRBJ2-5; TRBD2 agrees at 15 bases. Germline assignment: CDR1 MNHEY and CDR2 SMNVEV (reference sequence). The CDR3 totals 17 residues. Losses at the gene ends were 6 bases for V and 1 base for J; bases not matched to a gene: 6. The CDR3: CASRRGLAGGIQETQYF. As DNA, the CDR3 is TGTGCCAGCAGACGGGGACTAGCGGGGGGTATCCAAGAGACCCAGTACTTC.

The V gene is TRBV30, the J gene TRBJ1-2; D is unclear. This CDR3 comprises 13 residues. Germline V gives CDR1 GTSNPN, CDR2 SVGIG (reference sequence). Trimming left V 0 bases short and J 8 bases short, with 13 bases between. CDR3 nucleotide sequence: TGTGCCTGGAGTGTGGAGGCGCGATCGGGCTACACCTTC. Its protein product is CAWSVEARSGYTF.

V is TRBV10-1 and J is TRBJ2-7; tentatively, D is TRBD2 (6 bases). The CDR3 totals 13 residues. The germline CDR1 and CDR2 sequences are WNHNN and SYGVQD (reference sequence). The ends were cut back, 10 bases at V and 4 bases at J, with 17 bases in the middle. The CDR3 coding sequence is TGCGCCACCCAACGGAGGGGTGGGTACGAGCAGTACTTC. Protein sequence: CATQRRGGYEQYF.

The chain carries TRBV11-3 and TRBJ2-3, with D unclear. CDR3 size: 16 residues. V lost 4 bases and J 0 bases, leaving 14 bases between the germline ends. The germline gives CDR1 SGHNT, CDR2 YENEEA. CDR3 sequence: CASSSSKRGSTDTQYF. The CDR3 DNA sequence: TGTGCCAGCAGCTCTAGTAAGAGAGGTAGCACAGATACGCAGTATTTT.

V gene TRBV5-1 combines with J gene TRBJ2-1, with 11 bases matching TRBD2. The V segment lost 0 bases and the J segment 4 bases; nucleotides outside the gene matches: 3. CDR1 SGHRS and CDR2 YFSETQ come from the germline V gene. This CDR3 has 16 amino acids. The CDR3 bases are TGCGCCAGCAGCTTGGTGCCTAGCGGGGGGTACAATGAGCAGTTCTTC. Translating it yields CASSLVPSGGYNEQFF.

The chain carries TRBV10-3 and TRBJ2-7; maybe TRBD1 (6 bases). Trimming pared 6 bases from V and 2 bases from J, leaving 20 bases between. The CDR3 has 16 residues. Germline loops: CDR1 ENHRY, CDR2 SYGVKD. The CDR3 coding sequence is TGTGCCATCAGCGATACCACGTGGACAGCCCCCTACGAGCAGTACTTC. This gives the protein CAISDTTWTAPYEQYF.

The rearrangement links TRBV5-1 to TRBJ1-2; D is uncertain. CDR1 and CDR2 (germline): SGHRS, YFSETQ. V was trimmed by 0 bases and J by 0 bases, leaving 9 bases between them. The length of the CDR3 is 15 residues. DNA of the CDR3: TGCGCCAGCAGCTTGGGTCGGGGAACTAACTATGGCTACACCTTC. Amino acids: CASSLGRGTNYGYTF.

This clone has a handful of counts. The genes are TRBV19 and TRBJ1-4; 8 bases agree with TRBD1. V was clipped by 1 base and J by 2 bases; unmatched bases: 0. The CDR3 sequence is 15 residues long. Germline V lookup: CDR1 LNHDA, CDR2 SQIVND (reference sequence). CDR3 amino acids: CASSIGTGTNEKLFF. The CDR3, as DNA: TGTGCCAGTAGTATAGGGACAGGGACTAATGAAAAACTGTTTTTT.

V usage is TRBV6-6 and J usage is TRBJ1-6; 12 positions match TRBD1. The trim removed 6 bases at V and 7 bases at J, leaving 7 bases unmatched. The germline V gene has CDR1 MNHNY and CDR2 SVGAGI (reference sequence). This CDR3 region has 16 residues. The CDR3 loop reads CASRPGQGARNSPLHF. In nucleotides, the CDR3 is TGTGCCAGCAGGCCGGGACAGGGGGCTCGGAATTCACCCCTCCACTTT.

This chain links TRBV19 with TRBJ1-5; 8 bases align to TRBD1. Looked up from germline, CDR1 is LNHDA and CDR2 is SQIVND (reference sequence). The length of the CDR3 is 15 residues. J was trimmed by 6 bases and V by 2 bases; bases with no gene match: 6. The CDR3 bases are TGTGCCAGTAGTATAATGGCCCAGGGGGCTCAGCCCCAGCATTTT. It translates to CASSIMAQGAQPQHF.

The rearrangement links TRBV7-2 to TRBJ1-5; no clear D gene. V lost 1 base to trimming and J lost 2 bases, with 9 bases between them. The CDR3 runs 15 residues. Germline values: CDR1 SGHTA, CDR2 FQGNSA. Here the CDR3 DNA reads TGTGCCAGCAGCTTAGAACGGTCTCGCAATCAGCCCCAGCATTTT. This sequence encodes CASSLERSRNQPQHF. The full variable domain, completed using reference TRBV7-2 and TRBJ1-5, is GAGVSQSPSNKVTEKGKDVELRCDPISGHTALYWYRQSLGQGLEFLIYFQGNSAPDKSGLPSDRFSAERTGGSVSTLTIQRTQQEDSAVYLCASSLERSRNQPQHFGDGTRLSIL.

This chain connects TRBV7-9 to TRBJ2-5, with D tentatively TRBD2 (6 bases). Between the trimmed V and J ends, which lost 4 bases and 5 bases, there was a span of 17 bases. This CDR3 spans 15 amino acids. Looked up from germline, CDR1 is SEHNR and CDR2 is FQNEAQ (reference sequence). Written as DNA, the CDR3 is TGTGCCAGCAGCTCCTCCGGACTATCCCGCGAGACCCAGTACTTC. This encodes CASSSSGLSRETQYF. The complete variable domain, with remaining parts taken from reference TRBV7-9 and TRBJ2-5, reads DTGVSQNPRHKITKRGQNVTFRCDPISEHNRLYWYRQTLGQGPEFLTYFQNEAQLEKSRLLSDRFSAERPKGSFSTLEIQRTEQGDSAMYLCASSSSGLSRETQYFGPGTRLLVL.

This chain links TRBV10-1 with TRBJ1-1; possibly TRBD1 for D (5 bases). The V gene lost 6 bases and the J gene lost 3 bases, with 17 bases spanning the gap. The germline gives CDR1 WNHNN, CDR2 SYGVQD (reference sequence). The CDR3 consists of 15 residues. DNA for the CDR3: TGCGCCAGCAGCCCATTCCAGGGCTTGGACACTGAAGCTTTCTTT. This gives the protein CASSPFQGLDTEAFF.

The chain recombines TRBV6-1 with TRBJ1-1, with TRBD1 matching 8 bases. J was trimmed by 0 bases and V by 4 bases; bases with no gene match: 4. Germline loops: CDR1 MNHNS, CDR2 SASEGT. The CDR3 spans 15 residues. CDR3 sequence reads: CASSARQGLNTEAFF. The CDR3 DNA reads TGTGCCAGCAGTGCTAGACAGGGGCTGAACACTGAAGCTTTCTTT.

This sequence joins TRBV7-2 and TRBJ1-5, with D possibly TRBD1 on 6 matching bases. Trimming removed 3 bases from V and 7 bases from J, with 13 bases in between. CDR1 and CDR2 from the germline V gene are SGHTA and FQGNSA. This CDR3 has 14 amino acids. The CDR3 DNA is TGTGCCAGCAGCTTGCACAGGGAAGGGCAGCCCCAGCATTTT. Encoded protein: CASSLHREGQPQHF.

The V gene is TRBV18, the J gene TRBJ1-4; tentative D call: TRBD1 (6 bases). Trimming shortened V by 1 base and J by 7 bases, and 7 bases separated the two germline ends. The CDR3 extends over 13 amino acids. Per the germline V gene, CDR1 is KGHSH and CDR2 is LQKENI. CDR3 residues: CASSPRTVEKLFF. The CDR3, as DNA: TGTGCCAGCTCACCACGGACAGTTGAAAAACTGTTTTTT.

V and J are TRBV6-5 and TRBJ2-7; the D gene is possibly TRBD2 (6 bases). The germline V and J ends were trimmed by 4 bases and 0 bases, with 10 bases remaining between them. Germline V lookup: CDR1 MNHEY, CDR2 SVGAGI. This CDR3 is built from 14 residues. The CDR3 here is CASSWRRDSYEQYF. Here the CDR3 DNA reads TGTGCCAGCAGTTGGAGGCGGGACTCCTACGAGCAGTACTTC.

The rearrangement joins TRBV7-2 to TRBJ1-2; possible D gene TRBD1, 6 bases. This CDR3 is 12 amino acids long. Trimming took 1 base from V and 6 from J, leaving 6 bases between them. Germline-derived CDR1 and CDR2 are SGHTA and FQGNSA. In DNA, the CDR3 is TGTGCCAGCAGCTTAGGGGGGCATGGCTACACCTTC. Translating gives CASSLGGHGYTF.

This clone was counted once. The chain links TRBV7-3 to TRBJ2-1; 9 bases align to TRBD2. Germline V gene sequence: CDR1 SGHTA, CDR2 FQGTGA. Unmatched junction bases numbered 11, after V lost 5 bases and J lost 6 bases. The CDR3 runs to 16 residues. This chain's CDR3 is CASSPYGGGGANEQFF. DNA of the CDR3: TGTGCCAGCAGCCCCTACGGTGGCGGGGGGGCCAATGAGCAGTTCTTC.

V usage is TRBV13 and J usage is TRBJ2-3, with 7 bases matching TRBD1. This CDR3 has 15 residues. CDR1 PRHDT and CDR2 FYEKMQ come from the germline V gene (reference sequence). Trimming took 5 bases from V and 0 from J; bases not matched to a gene: 5. In DNA, the CDR3 is TGTGCCAGCAGCACGAGACAGGGCAGCACAGATACGCAGTATTTT. Translating it yields CASSTRQGSTDTQYF.

The chain uses TRBV6-1 and TRBJ2-3, with TRBD2 identical over 9 bases. J was trimmed by 2 bases and V by 7 bases; bases with no gene match: 7. The length of the CDR3 is 15 residues. Germline V gene lookup returns CDR1 MNHNS and CDR2 SASEGT. This chain's CDR3 is CASTWTSVTTDTQYF. DNA for the CDR3: TGTGCCAGCACCTGGACTAGCGTAACCACAGATACGCAGTATTTT.

The chain is built from TRBV15 and TRBJ2-1; no clear D gene. Germline V gives CDR1 LNHNV, CDR2 YYDKDF (reference sequence). The CDR3 length is 12 residues. V dropped 3 bases and J dropped 9 bases, with 9 bases sitting between them. CDR3 loop: CATSRSRGEQFF. DNA for the CDR3: TGTGCCACCAGCAGGTCTCGCGGTGAGCAGTTCTTC.

V gene TRBV27 combines with J gene TRBJ1-5, with D possibly being TRBD1 (5 bases). The germline V gene has CDR1 MNHEY and CDR2 SMNVEV (reference sequence). V was shortened by 3 bases and J by 3 bases, with 9 bases between the two germline ends. CDR3 length: 14 residues. The CDR3: CASSLAGLNQPQHF. CDR3 nucleotide sequence: TGTGCCAGCAGTTTGGCAGGGCTCAATCAGCCCCAGCATTTT.

The V and J genes are TRBV12-2 and TRBJ1-2. TRBV12-2 is classified as a pseudogene. The CDR3 contains 13 residues. Here the CDR3 reads CASRQSGGDGYTF. CDR3 nucleotides: TGTGCAAGTCGCCAGAGCGGGGGGGACGGCTACACCTTC.

This clone was detected only a few times. This chain links TRBV4-2 with TRBJ2-7; TRBD1 matches at 9 bases. The CDR3 is made up of 17 amino acids. V trimming: 1 base; J trimming: 3 bases; junction bases outside the gene matches: 10. Per the germline V gene, CDR1 is LGHNA and CDR2 is YNFKEQ. The CDR3 DNA reads TGTGCCAGCAGCCAAGGACCCATGACAGGGGGAAGCTACGAGCAGTACTTC. Encoded protein: CASSQGPMTGGSYEQYF.

The rearrangement links TRBV11-3 to TRBJ1-1, with D possibly TRBD1 on 5 matching bases. The V end was cut by 3 bases, the J end by 1 base, with 12 bases between. Per the germline V gene, CDR1 is SGHNT and CDR2 is YENEEA. This CDR3 has 15 residues. DNA for the CDR3: TGTGCCAGCAGCTTGGCGACAGTAGAGAACACTGAAGCTTTCTTT. Protein product: CASSLATVENTEAFF.